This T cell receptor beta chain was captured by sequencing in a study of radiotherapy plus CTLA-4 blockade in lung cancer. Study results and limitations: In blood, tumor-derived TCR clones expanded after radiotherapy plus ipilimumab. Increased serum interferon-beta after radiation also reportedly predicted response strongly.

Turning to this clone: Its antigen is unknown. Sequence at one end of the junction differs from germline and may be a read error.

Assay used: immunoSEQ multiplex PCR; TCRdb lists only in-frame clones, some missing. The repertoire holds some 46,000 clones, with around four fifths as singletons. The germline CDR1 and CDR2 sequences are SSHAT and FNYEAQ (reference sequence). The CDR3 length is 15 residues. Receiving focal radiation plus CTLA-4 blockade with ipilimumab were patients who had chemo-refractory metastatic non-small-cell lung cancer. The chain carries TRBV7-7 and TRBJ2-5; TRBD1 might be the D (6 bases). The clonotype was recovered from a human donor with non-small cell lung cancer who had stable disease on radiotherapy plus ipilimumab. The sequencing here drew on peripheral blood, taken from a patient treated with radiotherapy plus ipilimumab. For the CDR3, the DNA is TGTGCTAGCAGCTTAAGTTACAGGGCCGGGGAGACCCAGTACTTC. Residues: CASSLSYRAGETQYF.